The 10 T cell receptor beta chains given below trace back to one sample, sequenced in a study of blood T cell repertoires in COVID-19. Sequenced by immunoSEQ multiplex PCR; TCRdb stores in-frame clones only, minus some. The table lists under 200,000 clones, 85% to 90% of them singletons. Input material: peripheral blood. The receptors stem from a woman aged 55 to 70 with COVID-19, enrolled during active disease.

The chain joins TRBV7-9 to TRBJ2-3, with 7 bases lining up with TRBD1. Germline V lookup: CDR1 SEHNR, CDR2 FQNEAQ (reference sequence). V lost 6 bases and J lost 0; bases outside the gene matches: 6. CDR3 length equals 15 residues. Written as DNA, the CDR3 is TGTGCCAGCAGATTTCGACAGGGTAGCACAGATACGCAGTATTTT. Translation: CASRFRQGSTDTQYF.

The genes are TRBV9 and TRBJ2-7; 9 positions agree with TRBD2. Germline loops: CDR1 SGDLS, CDR2 YYNGEE. After removal of 0 bases from V and 3 bases from J, the junction contained 7 bases not matched to a gene. The CDR3 spans 16 residues. The CDR3 sequence is CASSVGSGSGDYEQYF. As DNA, the CDR3 is TGTGCCAGCAGCGTAGGTAGCGGGAGTGGGGACTACGAGCAGTACTTC.

V gene TRBV27 combines with J gene TRBJ1-1; TRBD1 aligns across 7 bases. From germline, CDR1 is MNHEY and CDR2 SMNVEV (reference sequence). The junction had 6 bases not matched to a gene; V was cut back by 9 bases and J by 2 bases. The CDR3 is 13 amino acids. The CDR3 loop is CASNRGSNTEAFF. In DNA form, the CDR3 reads TGTGCCAGTAACAGGGGAAGCAACACTGAAGCTTTCTTT.

The V gene is TRBV11-2, the J gene TRBJ1-5, with D hard to call. Germline V gene data show CDR1 as SGHAT and CDR2 as FQNNGV. V lost 5 bases, J lost 13 bases, and 21 bases lay in between. CDR3 size: 14 residues. The CDR3 bases are TGTGCCAGCAGCCCGACGACTCCCAATTCGTTTCAGCATTTT. This encodes CASSPTTPNSFQHF. The whole variable domain, filled in from reference TRBV11-2 and TRBJ1-5, reads EAGVAQSPRYKIIEKRQSVAFWCNPISGHATLYWYQQILGQGPKLLIQFQNNGVVDDSQLPKDRFSAERLKGVDSTLKIQPAKLEDSAVYLCASSPTTPNSFQHFGDGTRLSIL.

This chain joins TRBV11-2 and TRBJ2-7; D is ambiguous. CDR1 is SGHAT and CDR2 is FQNNGV in the germline V gene. The CDR3 has 13 amino acids. V lost 5 bases and J lost 0, with 8 bases in between. The CDR3 here is CASSIVPSYEQYF. The CDR3, as DNA: TGTGCCAGCAGCATCGTCCCCTCCTACGAGCAGTACTTC.

A few counts support this clone. The chain links TRBV5-4 to TRBJ1-1, with a tentative D call TRBD1 (5 bases). The CDR3 covers 13 residues. Germline V gives CDR1 SGHNT, CDR2 YYREEE (reference sequence). The V end was cut by 4 bases, the J end by 0 bases, with 7 bases between. CDR3 coding DNA: TGTGCCAGCAGCAGGGGCCTGAACACTGAAGCTTTCTTT. This translates into CASSRGLNTEAFF. The full variable domain, its missing parts supplied by reference TRBV5-4 and TRBJ1-1, is ETGVTQSPTHLIKTRGQQVTLRCSSQSGHNTVSWYQQALGQGPQFIFQYYREEENGRGNFPPRFSGLQFPNYSSELNVNALELDDSALYLCASSRGLNTEAFFGQGTRLTVV.

This chain links TRBV6-1 with TRBJ1-4; possible D gene TRBD1, 5 bases. The germline V and J ends were trimmed by 2 bases and 8 bases, with 12 bases remaining between them. This CDR3 contains 14 residues. Germline V gives CDR1 MNHNS, CDR2 SASEGT. CDR3 nucleotide sequence: TGTGCCAGCAGTGAAAGGAGGGGCAGCGAAAAACTGTTTTTT. Translating it yields CASSERRGSEKLFF.

The chain combines TRBV5-1 with TRBJ1-2, with D unresolved. V lost 5 bases and J 3 bases, leaving 8 bases between the germline ends. The CDR3 is made up of 12 amino acids. Looked up from germline, CDR1 is SGHRS and CDR2 is YFSETQ. For the CDR3, the DNA is TGCGCCAGCAGGTCTAACGACTATGGCTACACCTTC. This translates into CASRSNDYGYTF.

This clone was seen only a few times. The chain uses TRBV5-5 and TRBJ2-7, with D perhaps matching TRBD2 (6 bases). Trimming took off 3 bases at V and 2 bases at J, with 12 bases between the two ends. Germline loops: CDR1 SGHKS, CDR2 YYEKEE (reference sequence). There are 14 residues in the CDR3. The CDR3 is CASSSLAQAYEQYF. CDR3 DNA sequence: TGTGCCAGCAGCTCACTAGCTCAGGCCTACGAGCAGTACTTC.

The chain recombines TRBV6-2 or TRBV6-3 with TRBJ2-2; D is unclear. Trimming took 0 bases from V and 11 from J, leaving 7 bases between them. Germline CDR1 and CDR2: MNHEY and SVGEGT. This CDR3 comprises 12 residues. The DNA for the CDR3 is TGTGCCAGCAGTTACTCGGTGCGAGAGCTGTTTTTT. This gives the protein CASSYSVRELFF.